This T cell receptor beta chain is drawn from a study of Ad26.COV2.S vaccination and SARS-CoV-2 variants. Study details: This donor came from the COV1001 trial of Ad26.COV2.S. Overall study results and limits: Vaccine recipients surpassed placebo recipients in spike-specific TCR breadth.

Measured with immunoSEQ multiplex PCR; TCRdb has only the in-frame clones, and not every one. The table includes about 680,000 clones, roughly 90% detected once. Treatment meaning: roughly 19 received Ad26.COV2.S at low or high dose, single or two shots; roughly 5 received placebo; per-sample allocation not given. Sampling occurred on day 63 after the first vaccine or placebo injection. Boston provided a donor who was an adult aged 18-55 years. The shot given was an Ad26 vector that makes Wuhan-strain SARS-CoV-2 spike. Of note for this clone: Its specificity is not known.

The CDR3 covers 16 residues. The V and J ends lost 5 bases and 3 bases, in that order; junction bases with no gene match: 11. Germline V gene lookup returns CDR1 SGHAT and CDR2 FQNNGV. V gene TRBV11-2 combines with J gene TRBJ2-5, with 8 bases identical to TRBD2. Sequenced here: peripheral blood, sampled in a trial of Ad26.COV2.S vaccine versus placebo. The source of this sequence is a person between 18 and 65 years old who received the Ad26.COV2.S COVID-19 vaccine or a placebo. CDR3 amino acids: CASSPGGTNGKETQYF. CDR3 DNA sequence: TGTGCCAGCAGCCCGGGAGGGACTAATGGGAAAGAGACCCAGTACTTC.